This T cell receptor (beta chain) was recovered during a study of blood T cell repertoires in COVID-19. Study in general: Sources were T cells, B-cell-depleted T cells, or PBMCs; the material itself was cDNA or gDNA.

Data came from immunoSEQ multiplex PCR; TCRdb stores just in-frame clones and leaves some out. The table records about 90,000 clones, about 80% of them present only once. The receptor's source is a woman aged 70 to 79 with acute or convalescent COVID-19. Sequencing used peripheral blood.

The DNA for the CDR3 is TGTGCCAGCAGGGGGTTAGCGTACGAGCAGTACTTC. Translated: CASRGLAYEQYF. The chain joins TRBV12-3 or TRBV12-4 to TRBJ2-7, with D tentatively TRBD2 (5 bases). V lost 6 bases to trimming and J lost 4 bases, with 10 bases between them. The CDR3 is 12 amino acids.